One and the same sample provided the 23 T cell receptor beta chains below, sequenced in a study of OX40 agonist ivuxolimab in advanced cancers. The repertoire was sequenced with immunoSEQ multiplex PCR; TCRdb's copy has only in-frame clones and lacks some. The sample contains some 16,000 clones, 60% to 85% of which appear only once. This sample comprised CD4+ or CD8+ T cells sorted from blood, obtained in a trial of the OX40 agonist ivuxolimab. The receptors shown here come from an adult with an advanced solid tumor such as melanoma, head and neck, liver or kidney cancer.

The J gene is TRBJ2-7, the V gene TRBV7-2; D is possibly TRBD1 or TRBD2 (5 bases each). The germline V gene encodes CDR1 SGHTA and CDR2 FQGNSA. Trimming stripped 2 bases from V and 3 bases from J, with 11 bases between. The CDR3 is made up of 14 amino acids. CDR3 bases: TGTGCCAGCAGCTTATTGGGGACGGACTACGAGCAGTACTTC. Translating it yields CASSLLGTDYEQYF.

This clone appeared a single time. The rearrangement links TRBV30 to TRBJ1-1; no clear D gene. Between the trimmed V and J ends, which lost 0 bases and 4 bases, there was a span of 15 bases. Germline loops: CDR1 GTSNPN, CDR2 SVGIG (reference sequence). This CDR3 has 15 residues. This CDR3 is CAWSVGSWDSTEAFF. Written as DNA, the CDR3 is TGTGCCTGGAGTGTAGGCAGTTGGGATAGCACTGAAGCTTTCTTT.

V and J are TRBV5-5 and TRBJ1-1; TRBD1 aligns across 8 bases. CDR1 is SGHKS, CDR2 YYEKEE, per germline (reference sequence). This CDR3 region has 15 residues. V gave up 4 bases and J gave up 0 bases; unmatched junction bases: 5. The CDR3 DNA follows: TGTGCCAGCAGCGGGCAGACAGGGGTGAACACTGAAGCTTTCTTT. Protein: CASSGQTGVNTEAFF.

The chain employs TRBV5-6 and TRBJ1-1, with unresolved D. The V end lost 0 bases, the J end lost 1 base, and 4 bases lay between the germline ends. The CDR3 consists of 13 residues. Germline loops: CDR1 SGHDT, CDR2 YYEEEE. The CDR3 DNA reads TGTGCCAGCAGCTTGGGGGAGAACACTGAAGCTTTCTTT. The encoded protein is CASSLGENTEAFF.

Sample share makes this clone medium-sized (0.01 to 0.1%). The genes are TRBV19 and TRBJ1-1, with TRBD1 identical over 9 bases. Germline V gene data show CDR1 as LNHDA and CDR2 as SQIVND (reference sequence). This CDR3 region has 15 residues. Trimming cost V 5 bases and J 5 bases; bases outside gene matches: 9. As DNA, the CDR3 is TGTGCCAGTAGTTCTTGGACAGGGGAAGGAACTGAAGCTTTCTTT. Its protein product is CASSSWTGEGTEAFF.

This clone has only one observation. The chain links TRBV5-5 to TRBJ1-1, with 8 bases lining up with TRBD1. CDR1 and CDR2 from the germline V gene are SGHKS and YYEKEE (reference sequence). V lost 0 bases to trimming and J lost 3 bases; unmatched junction nucleotides: 7. The CDR3 sequence is 16 residues long. As DNA, the CDR3 is TGTGCCAGCAGCTTGGACCGGGACAGGACGTACACTGAAGCTTTCTTT. This codes for CASSLDRDRTYTEAFF. The full variable domain, in which reference TRBV5-5 and TRBJ1-1 provide the parts outside the CDR3, is DAGVTQSPTHLIKTRGQQVTLRCSPISGHKSVSWYQQVLGQGPQFIFQYYEKEERGRGNFPDRFSARQFPNYSSELNVNALLLGDSALYLCASSLDRDRTYTEAFFGQGTRLTVV.

This clone came up once. This chain links TRBV7-3 with TRBJ2-3; D uncertain. CDR3 size: 15 residues. Germline V lookup: CDR1 SGHTA, CDR2 FQGTGA. Trimming shortened V by 5 bases and J by 1 base, and 13 bases separated the two germline ends. The chain's CDR3 is CASSPTPRGTDTQYF. The CDR3 nucleotides are TGTGCCAGCAGCCCTACACCCCGGGGCACAGATACGCAGTATTTT. Filled out from reference TRBV7-3 and TRBJ2-3, the complete variable domain reads GAGVSQTPSNKVTEKGKYVELRCDPISGHTALYWYRQSLGQGPEFLIYFQGTGAADDSGLPNDRFFAVRPEGSVSTLKIQRTERGDSAVYLCASSPTPRGTDTQYFGPGTRLTVL.

This sequence joins TRBV4-3 and TRBJ2-7; TRBD1 might be the D (6 bases). The CDR3 spans 14 residues. Between the trimmed V and J ends, which lost 3 bases and 1 base, there was a span of 10 bases. Looked up from germline, CDR1 is LGHNA and CDR2 is YSLEER. The CDR3 region is CASSQFTGSYEQYF. Here the CDR3 DNA reads TGCGCCAGCAGCCAGTTTACAGGGTCCTACGAGCAGTACTTC.

The V gene is TRBV27, the J gene TRBJ2-3, with 9 bases fitting TRBD1. V lost 7 bases, J lost 5 bases, and 7 bases stayed unmatched. This CDR3 contains 14 residues. Germline CDR1 and CDR2: MNHEY and SMNVEV (reference sequence). CDR3 region: CASTGTGWLDTQYF. For the CDR3, the DNA is TGTGCCAGCACCGGGACAGGGTGGTTAGATACGCAGTATTTT.

This chain connects TRBV4-2 to TRBJ2-4; D is unresolved. The length of the CDR3 is 15 residues. Germline assignment: CDR1 LGHNA and CDR2 YNFKEQ. Trimming cost V 0 bases and J 10 bases, with 16 bases left between them. In nucleotides, the CDR3 is TGTGCCAGCAGCCAAGATTCCCTGGAAGGTTCGATTCAGTACTTC. Translated, it gives CASSQDSLEGSIQYF.

As for this clone: This same CDR3 is encoded by further DNA sequences in the sample. The chain employs TRBV4-3 and TRBJ1-1; possibly TRBD1 for D (5 bases). The CDR3 extends over 11 amino acids. The V end lost 1 base, the J end lost 8 bases, and 5 bases lay between the germline ends. Germline V CDR1 and CDR2: LGHNA, YSLEER. The CDR3: CASSQGTEAFF. The CDR3 DNA reads as TGCGCCAGCAGCCAAGGGACAGAAGCTTTCTTT.

The table lists this clone with a few counts. V is TRBV28 and J is TRBJ1-1; D gene ambiguous. The CDR3 is 13 amino acids. Germline CDR1 is MDHEN and CDR2 is SYDVKM. Trimming removed 7 bases at V and 0 bases at J, with 9 bases between. This chain's CDR3 is CASTQTLNTEAFF. In DNA form, the CDR3 reads TGTGCCAGCACTCAAACCTTGAACACTGAAGCTTTCTTT.

V is TRBV5-1 and J is TRBJ2-1; 10 bases fit TRBD2. The CDR3 runs 17 residues. The V segment lost 4 bases and the J segment 2 bases; nucleotides outside the gene matches: 9. Germline V gene sequence: CDR1 SGHRS, CDR2 YFSETQ. The CDR3 here is CASSPQVAGGPYNEQFF. As DNA, the CDR3 is TGCGCCAGCAGCCCCCAAGTAGCGGGGGGCCCCTACAATGAGCAGTTCTTC.

The J gene is TRBJ1-4, the V gene TRBV4-1; the D is unclear. CDR1 and CDR2 (germline): MGHRA, YSYEKL. CDR3 length: 16 amino acids. V was clipped by 1 base and J by 6 bases, with 15 bases between them. The CDR3 DNA sequence: TGCGCCAGCAGCCAAGTAGTTGAGGGATTGGATGAAAAACTGTTTTTT. It yields the protein CASSQVVEGLDEKLFF.

The CDR3 nucleotides read TGTGCCAGCAGATTGGCCCGGACAGGGAGTCCTGAAGCTTTCTTT. This sequence encodes CASRLARTGSPEAFF. V and J are TRBV6-6 and TRBJ1-1; 8 nucleotides match TRBD1. V gave up 6 bases and J gave up 6 bases; unmatched junction bases: 12. The germline V gene encodes CDR1 MNHNY and CDR2 SVGAGI (reference sequence). The CDR3 is made up of 15 amino acids.

The V call is TRBV19, the J call TRBJ2-5; D perhaps matches TRBD2 (5 bases). V was trimmed by 3 bases and J by 0 bases, leaving 8 bases between them. The CDR3 is 14 residues long. Germline V gene data show CDR1 as LNHDA and CDR2 as SQIVND (reference sequence). CDR3 nucleotides: TGTGCCAGTAGTATTCGGGGAAACCAAGAGACCCAGTACTTC. This translates into CASSIRGNQETQYF.

The chain couples TRBV4-2 to TRBJ2-1; TRBD1 matches at 7 bases. The CDR3 runs to 19 residues. The trim removed 0 bases at V and 5 bases at J, leaving 16 bases unmatched. The germline CDR1 and CDR2 sequences are LGHNA and YNFKEQ. The CDR3 sequence: CASSQDFSRGPRENNEQFF. Here the CDR3 DNA reads TGTGCCAGCAGCCAAGATTTTAGTAGGGGGCCCAGGGAGAACAATGAGCAGTTCTTC.

The gene calls are TRBV6-6 and TRBJ1-1; weak D call: TRBD1 (5 bases). The V and J ends lost 0 bases and 6 bases respectively, with 5 bases between them. The CDR3 runs to 12 residues. CDR1 is MNHNY and CDR2 is SVGAGI in the germline V gene (reference sequence). The CDR3 coding sequence is TGTGCCAGCAGTTACTCGACAGCTGAAGCTTTCTTT. Protein sequence: CASSYSTAEAFF.

This clone appeared once. This chain links TRBV27 with TRBJ1-1; no clear D gene. The CDR3 spans 14 residues. Trimming cost V 10 bases and J 5 bases, with 20 bases left between them. Germline V lookup: CDR1 MNHEY, CDR2 SMNVEV (reference sequence). CDR3 DNA sequence: TGTGCCACCTCACGGGGAGTCGGAGGAACTGAAGCTTTCTTT. As protein: CATSRGVGGTEAFF.

The J gene is TRBJ2-7, the V gene TRBV4-1; D is undetermined. Trimming left V 1 base short and J 6 bases short, with 16 bases between. Germline V gene sequence: CDR1 MGHRA, CDR2 YSYEKL. The CDR3 is made up of 15 amino acids. The chain's CDR3 is CASSQAIGGVSEQYF. CDR3 DNA sequence: TGCGCCAGCAGCCAAGCAATAGGCGGTGTTTCCGAGCAGTACTTC.

The chain joins TRBV7-9 to TRBJ2-7; D remains ambiguous. This CDR3 has 12 residues. Trimming took 5 bases from V and 3 from J, leaving 8 bases between them. The V gene's germline CDR1 is SEHNR and CDR2 FQNEAQ (reference sequence). CDR3 residues: CASSHDNYEQYF. The DNA for the CDR3 is TGTGCCAGCAGCCATGACAACTACGAGCAGTACTTC.

The chain uses TRBV27 and TRBJ1-5; D possibly corresponds to TRBD1 (6 bases). Germline V CDR1 and CDR2: MNHEY, SMNVEV (reference sequence). CDR3 length: 16 amino acids. With 6 bases removed from V and 3 bases from J, the gap between germline ends came to 18 bases. The CDR3 coding sequence is TGTGCCAGCAGCCCTAGTGTCGGACAGTTCAATCAGCCCCAGCATTTT. It yields the protein CASSPSVGQFNQPQHF.

Comments on this clone: One junction end does not reproduce the germline sequence, and a read error may be involved. The V gene is TRBV7-7, the J gene TRBJ2-2, with TRBD2 identical over 12 bases. The CDR3 runs 17 residues. From germline, CDR1 is SSHAT and CDR2 FNYEAQ (reference sequence). The CDR3 nucleotides read TGTGCTAGCAGCTCACTAGCGGGGGGCCCGAACACCGGGGAGCTGTTTTTT. Protein product: CASSSLAGGPNTGELFF.